This TCR beta chain comes out of a study of cytomegalovirus exposure and HLA in healthy donors. Turning to the study itself: The Caucasian-associated ancestry cluster contained about 80% of the approximately 390 genotyped donors. Study-level results: Judged likely to be a sequencing artifact was a cluster of highly shared sequence variants.

The PCR employed 60 Vbeta primers together with 13 Jbeta primers. Only in-frame clones appear in the TCRdb table, and some are missing; sequencing was by immunoSEQ multiplex PCR. This sample carries about 120,000 clones, approximately 80% of them seen once, and the ten largest clones take roughly 12%. This CDR3 has 15 amino acids. Between the trimmed V and J ends, which lost 5 bases and 4 bases, there was a span of 15 bases. Germline CDR1 SGHTA, CDR2 FQGNSA. About this clone: Its specificity is not known.

This TCR was sampled from a woman aged 40 to 49 in good health and CMV-seropositive. The chain carries TRBV7-2 and TRBJ1-5, with D unclear. The sample was PBMCs. Here the CDR3 DNA reads TGTGCCAGCAGCCCCCTCAGGAACACGAATCAGCCCCAGCATTTT. It yields the protein CASSPLRNTNQPQHF.